Listed below are T cell receptor beta chains from one sample, sequenced in a study of blood T cell repertoires in COVID-19. Sequencing used immunoSEQ multiplex PCR; TCRdb keeps in-frame clones, though not all of them. The data contain some 530,000 clones, over 75% of them singletons. The sequencing sample was made of peripheral blood. Source of these receptors: a human donor in a cohort sampled during active COVID-19. Both conserved end residues are part of each CDR3. Fields, in order: D gene, clone size, J gene, V gene, CDR3 DNA, CDR3 protein. The D gene is left open where the match is weak. Rows give clone size only sometimes, using once, few, many, or a class for an expanded clone.

D gene: -; clone size: -; J gene: TRBJ1-2; V gene: TRBV28; CDR3 DNA: TGTGCCAGCAGTCAACAGGGAGAGGGTGGCTACACCTTC; CDR3 protein: CASSQQGEGGYTF
D gene: TRBD2; clone size: -; J gene: TRBJ2-1; V gene: TRBV13; CDR3 DNA: TGTGCCAGCAGCTCTACGGGGCAGATACTAGCGGGTAACAATGAGCAGTTCTTC; CDR3 protein: CASSSTGQILAGNNEQFF
D gene: TRBD2; clone size: -; J gene: TRBJ2-1; V gene: TRBV7-9; CDR3 DNA: TGTGCCAGCAGCCGGACTAGCGGGAGTATCGACAATGAGCAGTTCTTC; CDR3 protein: CASSRTSGSIDNEQFF
D gene: TRBD2; clone size: -; J gene: TRBJ2-1; V gene: TRBV10-3; CDR3 DNA: TGTGCCATCAGTGAGGCTACTAGCGGGAAATTTTTCTTC; CDR3 protein: CAISEATSGKFFF
D gene: -; clone size: -; J gene: TRBJ2-3; V gene: TRBV5-1; CDR3 DNA: TGCGCCAGCAGCTTGGGACTAGAAAATACAGATACGCAGTATTTT; CDR3 protein: CASSLGLENTDTQYF
D gene: TRBD1; clone size: -; J gene: TRBJ1-4; V gene: TRBV5-1; CDR3 DNA: TGCGCCAGCAGCGGCGGGACAGCAGCGCTAAATGAAAAACTGTTTTTT; CDR3 protein: CASSGGTAALNEKLFF
D gene: -; clone size: -; J gene: TRBJ1-5; V gene: TRBV19; CDR3 DNA: TGTGCCAGTAGTCCCGACCAGGGTATAGGTAATCAGCCCCAGCATTTT; CDR3 protein: CASSPDQGIGNQPQHF
D gene: -; clone size: -; J gene: TRBJ2-7; V gene: TRBV9; CDR3 DNA: TGTGCCAGCAGCACCGGACAGACCTACGAGCAGTACTTC; CDR3 protein: CASSTGQTYEQYF
D gene: -; clone size: -; J gene: TRBJ2-7; V gene: TRBV29-1; CDR3 DNA: TGCAGCGCCACTCTATCCTACGAGCAGTACTTC; CDR3 protein: CSATLSYEQYF
D gene: -; clone size: -; J gene: TRBJ2-7; V gene: TRBV30; CDR3 DNA: TGTGCCTGGAGTTCAGACAGGTCCTACGAGCAGTACTTC; CDR3 protein: CAWSSDRSYEQYF
D gene: -; clone size: -; J gene: TRBJ1-1; V gene: TRBV12-3/TRBV12-4; CDR3 DNA: TGTGCCAGCAGGGAGCCGCCAATGACTGAAGCTTTCTTT; CDR3 protein: CASREPPMTEAFF
D gene: TRBD2; clone size: -; J gene: TRBJ2-3; V gene: TRBV4-1; CDR3 DNA: TGCGCCAGCAGCCAAGATCTTGGCGGGGGGGGAGATACGCAGTATTTT; CDR3 protein: CASSQDLGGGGDTQYF
D gene: -; clone size: -; J gene: TRBJ1-5; V gene: TRBV19; CDR3 DNA: TGTGCCAGTAGTATACTTACAGTTAGCAATCAGCCCCAGCATTTT; CDR3 protein: CASSILTVSNQPQHF
D gene: TRBD1; clone size: -; J gene: TRBJ2-5; V gene: TRBV5-1; CDR3 DNA: TGCGCCAGCTTAGGGACAGGGGGCTTTGAGACCCAGTACTTC; CDR3 protein: CASLGTGGFETQYF
D gene: TRBD1; clone size: -; J gene: TRBJ1-3; V gene: TRBV4-1; CDR3 DNA: TGCGCCAGCAGCCAAGGATACAGGGGGCGAGATTTTGGAAACACCATATATTTT; CDR3 protein: CASSQGYRGRDFGNTIYF
D gene: -; clone size: -; J gene: TRBJ2-7; V gene: TRBV6-5; CDR3 DNA: TGTGCCAGCAGTCCTTGGAAGGGACATGAAGACGAGCAGTACTTC; CDR3 protein: CASSPWKGHEDEQYF
D gene: -; clone size: -; J gene: TRBJ1-1; V gene: TRBV30; CDR3 DNA: TGTGCCTGGAGCAAGGAGGCAGGGGCCCTGAACACTGAAGCTTTCTTT; CDR3 protein: CAWSKEAGALNTEAFF
D gene: -; clone size: -; J gene: TRBJ2-1; V gene: TRBV11-3; CDR3 DNA: TGTGCCAGCAGCTTACAGGAAGCGGGTGAGCAGTTCTTC; CDR3 protein: CASSLQEAGEQFF
D gene: -; clone size: -; J gene: TRBJ1-5; V gene: TRBV21-1; CDR3 DNA: TGTGCCAGCAGCTCACCCGGGACAGGGGGGGTAGAAGATCAGCCCCAGCATTTT; CDR3 protein: CASSSPGTGGVEDQPQHF
D gene: -; clone size: -; J gene: TRBJ1-2; V gene: TRBV19; CDR3 DNA: TGTGCCAGTAGTTTTAACCCCAGGGGTGGGGATGGCTACACCTTC; CDR3 protein: CASSFNPRGGDGYTF
D gene: TRBD1; clone size: -; J gene: TRBJ1-2; V gene: TRBV6-5; CDR3 DNA: TGTGCCAGCAGTTATTTGAACAGGGGTGACTATGGCTACACCTTC; CDR3 protein: CASSYLNRGDYGYTF
D gene: -; clone size: -; J gene: TRBJ2-5; V gene: TRBV6-2/TRBV6-3; CDR3 DNA: TGTGCCAGCAGTTACTCGACGGACAGTCCAAGGGAGACCCAGTACTTC; CDR3 protein: CASSYSTDSPRETQYF
D gene: TRBD1; clone size: -; J gene: TRBJ1-2; V gene: TRBV14; CDR3 DNA: TGTGCCAGCAGCCAAGGACAGGGGGCAAGAGGCTACACCTTC; CDR3 protein: CASSQGQGARGYTF
D gene: -; clone size: -; J gene: TRBJ2-7; V gene: TRBV28; CDR3 DNA: TGTGCCAGCAGTTTGGGTGCGGGGACCCACGAGCAGTACTTC; CDR3 protein: CASSLGAGTHEQYF
D gene: TRBD2; clone size: once; J gene: TRBJ2-1; V gene: TRBV5-1; CDR3 DNA: TGCGCCAGCAGCAACGGACTAGCCTACAATGAGCAGTTCTTC; CDR3 protein: CASSNGLAYNEQFF
D gene: -; clone size: once; J gene: TRBJ2-7; V gene: TRBV4-3; CDR3 DNA: TGCGCCAGCAGCCAAGATCTCGGAGGAGGGACAGCCACGTCTCAGTACTTC; CDR3 protein: CASSQDLGGGTATSQYF
D gene: TRBD1; clone size: few; J gene: TRBJ2-7; V gene: TRBV5-1; CDR3 DNA: TGCGCCAGCAGCTGGGGGACAGGGAAACCCTACGAGCAGTACTTC; CDR3 protein: CASSWGTGKPYEQYF
D gene: TRBD1; clone size: -; J gene: TRBJ1-5; V gene: TRBV5-5; CDR3 DNA: TGTGCCAGCAGTCGGGATCAGGACAGGGTCAGCAATCAGCCCCAGCATTTT; CDR3 protein: CASSRDQDRVSNQPQHF
D gene: -; clone size: -; J gene: TRBJ2-5; V gene: TRBV3-1/TRBV3-2; CDR3 DNA: TGTGCCAGCAGCAGATTCCGGGACATCCAAGAGACCCAGTACTTC; CDR3 protein: CASSRFRDIQETQYF
D gene: -; clone size: once; J gene: TRBJ2-3; V gene: TRBV19; CDR3 DNA: TGTGCCAGTAGTCCCAAACTTGGCACAGATACGCAGTATTTT; CDR3 protein: CASSPKLGTDTQYF
D gene: TRBD2; clone size: -; J gene: TRBJ2-7; V gene: TRBV5-1; CDR3 DNA: TGCGCCAGCAGCACCGGACTAGCGAGGGCCTACGAGCAGTACTTC; CDR3 protein: CASSTGLARAYEQYF
D gene: -; clone size: -; J gene: TRBJ1-1; V gene: TRBV30; CDR3 DNA: TGTGCCTGGAGTGTACAATGGGGGGGAGAAGCTTTCTTT; CDR3 protein: CAWSVQWGGEAFF
D gene: TRBD2; clone size: -; J gene: TRBJ2-2; V gene: TRBV29-1; CDR3 DNA: TGCAGCGTTTTAGCGGGGGCAGCCGGGGAGCTGTTTTTT; CDR3 protein: CSVLAGAAGELFF
D gene: TRBD2; clone size: -; J gene: TRBJ2-7; V gene: TRBV7-8; CDR3 DNA: TGTGCCAGCAGGCGGGGGGTGGATTACGAGCAGTACTTC; CDR3 protein: CASRRGVDYEQYF
D gene: -; clone size: -; J gene: TRBJ1-5; V gene: TRBV5-1; CDR3 DNA: TGCGCCAGCAGTTCGGGACCGGCGGGGGACCAGCCCCAGCATTTT; CDR3 protein: CASSSGPAGDQPQHF
D gene: -; clone size: -; J gene: TRBJ2-7; V gene: TRBV2; CDR3 DNA: TGTGCCAGCAGTGAAGCTTCGGACTCACCATCCTACGAGCAGTACTTC; CDR3 protein: CASSEASDSPSYEQYF
D gene: -; clone size: -; J gene: TRBJ1-1; V gene: TRBV6-5; CDR3 DNA: TGTGCCAGCAAGGTTTCAGGGGCAACTGAAGCTTTCTTT; CDR3 protein: CASKVSGATEAFF
D gene: -; clone size: -; J gene: TRBJ1-5; V gene: TRBV3-1/TRBV3-2; CDR3 DNA: TGTGCCAGCAGCCAAGGGAGGGGAACATGGCCTGGCAATCAGCCCCAGCATTTT; CDR3 protein: CASSQGRGTWPGNQPQHF
D gene: TRBD2; clone size: -; J gene: TRBJ2-1; V gene: TRBV19; CDR3 DNA: TGTGCCAGTACCCCAGGGAGGAAGCGGGAAGGGTCGGGTAATGAGCAGTTCTTC; CDR3 protein: CASTPGRKREGSGNEQFF
D gene: -; clone size: -; J gene: TRBJ1-6; V gene: TRBV18; CDR3 DNA: TGTGCCAGCTCACCACCGGGAGGGGCCAGATACCTCCACTTT; CDR3 protein: CASSPPGGARYLHF
D gene: -; clone size: -; J gene: TRBJ2-5; V gene: TRBV20-1; CDR3 DNA: TGCAGTGCTCTGACCCCGGGGACCCAGTACTTC; CDR3 protein: CSALTPGTQYF
D gene: -; clone size: -; J gene: TRBJ2-7; V gene: TRBV4-1; CDR3 DNA: TGCGCCAGCAGCCAGGTACCCTCGCAGGGGACAACCTACGAGCAGTACTTC; CDR3 protein: CASSQVPSQGTTYEQYF
D gene: TRBD2; clone size: -; J gene: TRBJ2-1; V gene: TRBV11-2; CDR3 DNA: TGTGCCAGCAGCTTGTTAAAGGCGGGAGGAAATTATGAGCAGTTCTTC; CDR3 protein: CASSLLKAGGNYEQFF
D gene: TRBD1; clone size: -; J gene: TRBJ2-7; V gene: TRBV12-3/TRBV12-4; CDR3 DNA: TGTGCCAGCAGTAAGGGACAGGGAAACGAGCAGTACTTC; CDR3 protein: CASSKGQGNEQYF
D gene: -; clone size: once; J gene: TRBJ2-5; V gene: TRBV5-5; CDR3 DNA: TGTGCCAGCAGCTTTGGAGGGGAGGAGACCCAGTACTTC; CDR3 protein: CASSFGGEETQYF
D gene: TRBD1; clone size: -; J gene: TRBJ1-6; V gene: TRBV3-1/TRBV3-2; CDR3 DNA: TGTGCCAGCAGCCACCATAGAACAGGGGGCGGAAATTCACCCCTCCACTTT; CDR3 protein: CASSHHRTGGGNSPLHF
D gene: -; clone size: -; J gene: TRBJ1-2; V gene: TRBV28; CDR3 DNA: TGTGCCAGCAGTTCAGGGGTCCTACTTTACGGCTACACCTTC; CDR3 protein: CASSSGVLLYGYTF
D gene: TRBD2; clone size: -; J gene: TRBJ2-7; V gene: TRBV11-2; CDR3 DNA: TGTGCCAGCACCGTGACCGGGGGGTCAACCTACGAGCAGTACTTC; CDR3 protein: CASTVTGGSTYEQYF
D gene: TRBD1; clone size: -; J gene: TRBJ2-2; V gene: TRBV18; CDR3 DNA: TGTGCCAGCTCCCTGGGACAGGGGAGCGCCGGGGAGCTGTTTTTT; CDR3 protein: CASSLGQGSAGELFF
D gene: -; clone size: few; J gene: TRBJ1-1; V gene: TRBV6-5; CDR3 DNA: TGTGCCAGCAGTTACGGGACATCGAACACTGAAGCTTTCTTT; CDR3 protein: CASSYGTSNTEAFF